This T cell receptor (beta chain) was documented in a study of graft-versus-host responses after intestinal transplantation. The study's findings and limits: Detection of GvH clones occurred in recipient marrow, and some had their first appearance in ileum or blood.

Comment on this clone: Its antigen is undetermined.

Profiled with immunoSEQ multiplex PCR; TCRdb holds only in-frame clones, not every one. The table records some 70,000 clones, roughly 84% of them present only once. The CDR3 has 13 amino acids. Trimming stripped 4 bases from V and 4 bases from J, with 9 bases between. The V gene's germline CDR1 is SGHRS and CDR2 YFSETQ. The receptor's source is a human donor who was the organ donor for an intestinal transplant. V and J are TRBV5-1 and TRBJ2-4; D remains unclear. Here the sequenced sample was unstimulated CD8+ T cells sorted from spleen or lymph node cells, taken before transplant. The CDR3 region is CASSPGLKNIQYF. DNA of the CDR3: TGCGCCAGCAGCCCGGGCCTTAAAAACATTCAGTACTTC.